This TCR beta chain was sequenced in a study of cytomegalovirus exposure and HLA in healthy donors. To note about this clone: Its antigen remains unidentified.

Primers included in the PCR were 60 Vbeta and 13 Jbeta primers. Data came from immunoSEQ multiplex PCR; TCRdb stores just in-frame clones and leaves some out. The sample includes a few hundred thousand clones, approximately 80% of them seen just once. The study, taken as a whole, reports: The authors enumerated some 160 TCR beta chains as linked to cytomegalovirus.

The CDR3 loop spans 14 amino acids. Germline V gives CDR1 MGHRA, CDR2 YSYEKL. The V end was cut by 0 bases, the J end by 11 bases, with 13 bases between. The donors were healthy bone marrow donors. The TCR was taken from a man in his forties in good health and CMV-seronegative. The specimen sequenced was PBMCs. The rearrangement joins TRBV4-1 to TRBJ1-4; D is unresolved. The CDR3 DNA is TGCGCCAGCAGCCAAGAGTCCGGGTTTTTGAAACTGTTTTTT. Protein: CASSQESGFLKLFF.